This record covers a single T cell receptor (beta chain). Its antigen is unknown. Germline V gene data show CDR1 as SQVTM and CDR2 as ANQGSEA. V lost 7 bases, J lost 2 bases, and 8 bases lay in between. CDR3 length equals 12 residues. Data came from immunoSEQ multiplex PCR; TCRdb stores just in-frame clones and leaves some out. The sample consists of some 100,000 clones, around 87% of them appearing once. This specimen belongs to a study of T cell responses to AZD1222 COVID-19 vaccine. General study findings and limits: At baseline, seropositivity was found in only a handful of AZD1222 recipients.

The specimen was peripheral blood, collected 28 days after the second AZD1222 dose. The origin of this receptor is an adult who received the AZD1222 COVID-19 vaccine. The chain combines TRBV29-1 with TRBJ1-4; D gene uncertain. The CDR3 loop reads CSAVGTNEKLFF. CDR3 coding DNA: TGCAGCGCGGTGGGGACTAATGAAAAACTGTTTTTT.